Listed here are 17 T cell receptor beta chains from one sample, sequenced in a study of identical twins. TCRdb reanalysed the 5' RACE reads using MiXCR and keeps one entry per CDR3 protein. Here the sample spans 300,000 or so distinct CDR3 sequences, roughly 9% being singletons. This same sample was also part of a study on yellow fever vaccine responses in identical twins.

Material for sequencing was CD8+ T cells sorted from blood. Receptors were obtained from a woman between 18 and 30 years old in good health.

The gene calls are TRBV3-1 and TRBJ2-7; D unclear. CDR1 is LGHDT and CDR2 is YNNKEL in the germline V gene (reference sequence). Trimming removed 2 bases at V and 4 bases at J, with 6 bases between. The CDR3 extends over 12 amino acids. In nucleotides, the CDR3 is TGTGCCAGCAGCCAAAACCCATACGAGCAGTACTTC. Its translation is CASSQNPYEQYF.

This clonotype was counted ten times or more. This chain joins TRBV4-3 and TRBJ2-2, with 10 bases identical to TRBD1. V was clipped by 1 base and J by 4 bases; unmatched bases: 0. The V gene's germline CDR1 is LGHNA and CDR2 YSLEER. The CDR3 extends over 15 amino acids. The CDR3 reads CASSQGTGGTGELFF. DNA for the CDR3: TGCGCCAGCAGCCAAGGGACAGGGGGCACCGGGGAGCTGTTTTTT.

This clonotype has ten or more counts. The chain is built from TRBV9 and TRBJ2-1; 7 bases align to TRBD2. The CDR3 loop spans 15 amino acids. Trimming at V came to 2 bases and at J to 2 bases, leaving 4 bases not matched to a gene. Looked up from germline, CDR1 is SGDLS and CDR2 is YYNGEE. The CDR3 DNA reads TGTGCCAGCAGCGTGGCGGGAGTAGCCTACAATGAGCAGTTCTTC. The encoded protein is CASSVAGVAYNEQFF.

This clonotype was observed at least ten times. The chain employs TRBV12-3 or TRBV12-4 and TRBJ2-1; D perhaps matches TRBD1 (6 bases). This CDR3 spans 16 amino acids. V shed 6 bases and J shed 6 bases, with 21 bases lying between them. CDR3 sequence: CASRPTGTIMGNEQFF. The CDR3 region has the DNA TGTGCCAGCAGACCCACCGGGACAATTATGGGCAATGAGCAGTTCTTC.

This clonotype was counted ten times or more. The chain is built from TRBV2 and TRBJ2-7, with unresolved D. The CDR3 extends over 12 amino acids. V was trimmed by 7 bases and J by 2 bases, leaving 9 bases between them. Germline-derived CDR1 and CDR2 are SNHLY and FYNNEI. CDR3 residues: CASNRLTYEQYF. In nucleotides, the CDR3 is TGTGCCAGCAACCGACTTACCTACGAGCAGTACTTC.

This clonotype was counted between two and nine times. CDR3 in amino acids: CASSVLGRLNYGYTF. CDR3 coding DNA: TGTGCCAGCAGTGTCTTGGGGAGACTAAACTATGGCTACACCTTC. V and J are TRBV6-1 and TRBJ1-2, with unresolved D. Germline CDR1 MNHNS, CDR2 SASEGT. V was clipped by 4 bases and J by 2 bases, with 14 bases between them. The CDR3 loop spans 15 amino acids.

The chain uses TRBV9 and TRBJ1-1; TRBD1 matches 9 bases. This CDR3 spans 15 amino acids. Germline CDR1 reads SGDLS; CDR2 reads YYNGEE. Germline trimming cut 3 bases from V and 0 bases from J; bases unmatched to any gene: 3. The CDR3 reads CASSGGDRVNTEAFF. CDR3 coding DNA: TGTGCCAGCAGCGGAGGGGACAGGGTGAACACTGAAGCTTTCTTT.

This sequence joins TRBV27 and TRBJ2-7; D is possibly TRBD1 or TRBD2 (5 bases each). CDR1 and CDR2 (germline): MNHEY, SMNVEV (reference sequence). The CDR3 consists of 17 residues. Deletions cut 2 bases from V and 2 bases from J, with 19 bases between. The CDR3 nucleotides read TGTGCCAGCAGTTTAGTTGGCGGATGGGACGCAACCTACGAGCAGTACTTC. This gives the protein CASSLVGGWDATYEQYF.

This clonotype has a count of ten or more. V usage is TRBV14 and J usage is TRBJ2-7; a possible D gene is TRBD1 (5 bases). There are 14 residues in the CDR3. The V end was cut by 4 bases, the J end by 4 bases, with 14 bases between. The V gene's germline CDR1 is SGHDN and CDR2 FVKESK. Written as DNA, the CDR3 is TGTGCCAGCAGCCCCGTTTTGGACATATACGAGCAGTACTTC. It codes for CASSPVLDIYEQYF. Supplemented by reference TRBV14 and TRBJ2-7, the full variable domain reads EAGVTQFPSHSVIEKGQTVTLRCDPISGHDNLYWYRRVMGKEIKFLLHFVKESKQDESGMPNNRFLAERTGGTYSTLKVQPAELEDSGVYFCASSPVLDIYEQYFGPGTRLTVT.

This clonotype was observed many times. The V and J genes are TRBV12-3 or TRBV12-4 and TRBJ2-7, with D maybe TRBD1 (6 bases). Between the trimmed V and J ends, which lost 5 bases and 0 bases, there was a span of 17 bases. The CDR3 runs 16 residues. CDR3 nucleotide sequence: TGTGCCAGCAGTAAACTACCGGACAGCAGCTCCTACGAGCAGTACTTC. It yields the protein CASSKLPDSSSYEQYF.

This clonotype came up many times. This chain's CDR3 is CASSSLAGGSNDEQFF. The CDR3 DNA reads TGTGCCAGCAGCTCCCTAGCGGGAGGGTCAAACGATGAGCAGTTCTTC. The chain couples TRBV6-1 to TRBJ2-1; TRBD2 aligns across 12 bases. The CDR3 sequence is 16 residues long. Germline V CDR1 and CDR2: MNHNS, SASEGT. V was clipped by 6 bases and J by 8 bases; unmatched bases: 11.

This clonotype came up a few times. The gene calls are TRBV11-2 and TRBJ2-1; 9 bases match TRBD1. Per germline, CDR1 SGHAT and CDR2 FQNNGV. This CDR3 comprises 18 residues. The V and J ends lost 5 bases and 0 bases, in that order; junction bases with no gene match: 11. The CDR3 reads CASSTSGQGYSSYNEQFF. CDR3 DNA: TGTGCCAGCAGCACCTCGGGACAGGGATATAGCTCCTACAATGAGCAGTTCTTC.

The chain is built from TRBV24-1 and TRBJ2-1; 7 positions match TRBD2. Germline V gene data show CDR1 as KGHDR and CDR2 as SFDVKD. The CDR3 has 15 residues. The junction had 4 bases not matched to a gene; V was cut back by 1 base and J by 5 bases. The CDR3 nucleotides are TGTGCCACCAGTGATTTAGCGGGGCCACACAATGAGCAGTTCTTC. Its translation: CATSDLAGPHNEQFF.

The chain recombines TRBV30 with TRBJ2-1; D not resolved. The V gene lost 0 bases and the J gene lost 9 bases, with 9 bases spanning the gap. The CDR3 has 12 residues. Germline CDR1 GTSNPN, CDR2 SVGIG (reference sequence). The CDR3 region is CAWSVSVGEQFF. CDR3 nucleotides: TGTGCCTGGAGTGTATCTGTGGGTGAGCAGTTCTTC.

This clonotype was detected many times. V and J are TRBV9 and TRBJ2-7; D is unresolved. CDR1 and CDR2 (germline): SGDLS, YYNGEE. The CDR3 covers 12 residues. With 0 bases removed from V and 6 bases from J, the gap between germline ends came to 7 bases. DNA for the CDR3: TGTGCCAGCAGCGTAGGAGTGGGCGAGCAGTACTTC. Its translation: CASSVGVGEQYF.

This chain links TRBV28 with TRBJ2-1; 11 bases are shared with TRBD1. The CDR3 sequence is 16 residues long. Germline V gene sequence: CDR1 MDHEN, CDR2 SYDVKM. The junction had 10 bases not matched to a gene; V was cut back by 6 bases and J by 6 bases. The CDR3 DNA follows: TGTGCCAGCAGAGCCGTCTGGGGACAGGGGGTCAATGAGCAGTTCTTC. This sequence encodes CASRAVWGQGVNEQFF.

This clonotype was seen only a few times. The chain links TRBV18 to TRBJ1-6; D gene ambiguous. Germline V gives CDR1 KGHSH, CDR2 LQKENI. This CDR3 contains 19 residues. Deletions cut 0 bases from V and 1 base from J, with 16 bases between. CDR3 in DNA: TGTGCCAGCTCACCACCGAGGGTGCTAAGTTCATCCTATAATTCACCCCTCCACTTT. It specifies CASSPPRVLSSSYNSPLHF.